Listed below are T cell receptor beta chains from one sample, sequenced in a study of T cells after yellow fever vaccination. MiXCR was run by TCRdb on the 5' RACE reads, yielding one entry per CDR3 protein. Counted here are under 600,000 distinct CDR3 sequences, just over 20% occurring once; the ten biggest clones make up around 16%. The specimen comprised PBMCs, sampled roughly 23 days after the first yellow fever vaccination. The receptor set was obtained from a man younger than 30 who received the YFV17D yellow fever vaccine. Each CDR3 is given without its conserved first and last residue. Each record gives: J gene, V gene, CDR3 protein.

J gene: TRBJ2-1
V gene: TRBV5-1
CDR3 protein: ASSSGGWNEQF

J gene: TRBJ1-5
V gene: TRBV5-1
CDR3 protein: ASSLESGGNQPQH

J gene: TRBJ1-4
V gene: TRBV4-1
CDR3 protein: ASLNPGSGNEKLF

J gene: TRBJ2-1
V gene: TRBV5-1
CDR3 protein: ASSLISGAEQF

J gene: TRBJ1-2
V gene: TRBV18
CDR3 protein: ASSPPSGFGYT

J gene: TRBJ2-3
V gene: TRBV6-6
CDR3 protein: ASSRGGIEEY

J gene: TRBJ1-2
V gene: TRBV29-1
CDR3 protein: SVEASGGRYGYT

J gene: TRBJ1-5
V gene: TRBV29-1
CDR3 protein: SVRIQENQPQH

J gene: TRBJ2-7
V gene: TRBV11-3
CDR3 protein: ASSFDLAGSYEQY

J gene: TRBJ2-1
V gene: TRBV7-2
CDR3 protein: ASSQDSMIGQF

J gene: TRBJ1-1
V gene: TRBV5-1
CDR3 protein: ASMVGTSLAEAF

J gene: TRBJ2-3
V gene: TRBV20-1
CDR3 protein: SAISGGGSTDTQY

J gene: TRBJ2-5
V gene: TRBV5-6
CDR3 protein: ASTSPGRDTQY

J gene: TRBJ2-4
V gene: TRBV20-1
CDR3 protein: SAREAGGVLAKNIQY

J gene: TRBJ1-2
V gene: TRBV6-1
CDR3 protein: ASARDTSASGYT

J gene: TRBJ1-1
V gene: TRBV11-3
CDR3 protein: ASSLDKGEAF

J gene: TRBJ2-7
V gene: TRBV5-1
CDR3 protein: ASSLSGVSYEQY

J gene: TRBJ2-3
V gene: TRBV4-1
CDR3 protein: ASSLRLAVTDTQY

J gene: TRBJ2-5
V gene: TRBV20-1
CDR3 protein: SARTPGGGETQY

J gene: TRBJ2-3
V gene: TRBV7-2
CDR3 protein: ASSPYSTDTQY

J gene: TRBJ2-3
V gene: TRBV7-6
CDR3 protein: ASSLGIKPTDTQY

J gene: TRBJ2-3
V gene: TRBV6-1
CDR3 protein: ASSVTGGITDTQY

J gene: TRBJ2-4
V gene: TRBV20-1
CDR3 protein: SALRFGVAKNIQY

J gene: TRBJ2-1
V gene: TRBV28
CDR3 protein: ASRTWDNEQF

J gene: TRBJ2-3
V gene: TRBV7-2
CDR3 protein: ATSQGVRTDTQY

J gene: TRBJ2-1
V gene: TRBV9
CDR3 protein: ASSVGQINEQF

J gene: TRBJ2-7
V gene: TRBV6-5
CDR3 protein: ASSSFGGPYEQY

J gene: TRBJ1-6
V gene: TRBV6-2/TRBV6-3
CDR3 protein: ASRDDRDNSPLH

J gene: TRBJ2-5
V gene: TRBV5-6
CDR3 protein: ASSDAMLVGETQY

J gene: TRBJ2-5
V gene: TRBV20-1
CDR3 protein: SARERLLGGETQY

J gene: TRBJ1-2
V gene: TRBV3-1
CDR3 protein: ASSQGGGDGYT

J gene: TRBJ2-1
V gene: TRBV9
CDR3 protein: ASSVNSEGHIYNEQF

J gene: TRBJ1-5
V gene: TRBV15
CDR3 protein: ATSIPTAPYQPQH

J gene: TRBJ2-3
V gene: TRBV24-1
CDR3 protein: ATSDGQGGTDTQY

J gene: TRBJ2-7
V gene: TRBV20-1
CDR3 protein: SASPLQGKSYEQY

J gene: TRBJ2-1
V gene: TRBV6-2/TRBV6-3
CDR3 protein: ASSYSGGLNEQF

J gene: TRBJ2-6
V gene: TRBV28
CDR3 protein: ASSENFRGGGANVLT

J gene: TRBJ2-1
V gene: TRBV5-1
CDR3 protein: ASSANPRAPNEQF

J gene: TRBJ2-2
V gene: TRBV7-2
CDR3 protein: ASSLRLDGIGELF

J gene: TRBJ2-3
V gene: TRBV29-1
CDR3 protein: SAERGSHTDTQY

J gene: TRBJ2-2
V gene: TRBV6-2/TRBV6-3
CDR3 protein: ASRTRDRVKLVDTGELF

J gene: TRBJ1-5
V gene: TRBV12-3/TRBV12-4
CDR3 protein: ASSSPNRDTVLYSNQPQH

J gene: TRBJ1-2
V gene: TRBV7-9
CDR3 protein: ASSLLERTRGYGYT

J gene: TRBJ2-3
V gene: TRBV7-2
CDR3 protein: ASSRLYSWDTQY

J gene: TRBJ2-5
V gene: TRBV2
CDR3 protein: ASGVRGPQY

J gene: TRBJ2-1
V gene: TRBV6-2/TRBV6-3
CDR3 protein: ASTLQTGTRSYNEQF

J gene: TRBJ1-6
V gene: TRBV7-2
CDR3 protein: ASSSLGGDSPLH